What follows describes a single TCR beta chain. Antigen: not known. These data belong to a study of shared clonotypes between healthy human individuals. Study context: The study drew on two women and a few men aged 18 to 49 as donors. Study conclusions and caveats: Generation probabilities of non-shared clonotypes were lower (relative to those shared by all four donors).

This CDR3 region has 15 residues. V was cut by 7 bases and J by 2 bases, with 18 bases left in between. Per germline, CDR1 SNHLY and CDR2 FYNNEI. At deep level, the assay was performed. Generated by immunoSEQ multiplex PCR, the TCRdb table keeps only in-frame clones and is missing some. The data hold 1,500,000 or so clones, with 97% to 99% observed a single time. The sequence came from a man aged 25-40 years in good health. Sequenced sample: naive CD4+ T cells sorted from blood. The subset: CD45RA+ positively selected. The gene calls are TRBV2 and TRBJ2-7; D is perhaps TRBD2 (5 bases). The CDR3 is CASKKLEEATYEQYF. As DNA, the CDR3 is TGTGCCAGCAAAAAACTAGAAGAGGCGACCTACGAGCAGTACTTC.